Each of the 32 T cell receptor beta chains below was sequenced from the same sample in a study of tumor-infiltrating lymphocytes in primary liver carcinoma. Starting from 500 ng of total RNA, TCR beta cDNA was produced with a primer in the constant region. TCR beta libraries came from three nested multiplex PCR rounds using slightly modified ARM-PCR. The opening two PCR rounds, 10 cycles each, paired TRBV1-TRBV30 forward primers with a C-beta reverse primer. TCRdb called the multiplex PCR reads again in MiXCR, with one record for every CDR3 protein. The sample has about 180,000 distinct CDR3 sequences, about 55% seen once. Unsorted whole blood served as the source of blood RNA, and germline DNA was extracted as well. The sequencing input was peripheral blood. Source of these receptors: a man in his forties with primary liver carcinoma and hepatitis B virus infection.

This clonotype was counted ten times or more. The chain is built from TRBV11-3 and TRBJ2-2; 7 nucleotides match TRBD1. This CDR3 is 15 amino acids long. V dropped 3 bases and J dropped 2; count of bases not matched to a gene: 3. The V gene's germline CDR1 is SGHNT and CDR2 YENEEA. For the CDR3, the DNA is TGTGCCAGCAGCTTGGGACAGACAAACACCGGGGAGCTGTTTTTT. Its protein product is CASSLGQTNTGELFF.

In regard to this clonotype: The CDR3 does not close with the conserved phenylalanine or tryptophan, likely indicating a read error. The gene calls are TRBV6-1 and TRBJ2-7, with no clear D. V dropped 4 bases and J dropped 2 bases, with 12 bases sitting between them. CDR1 is MNHNS, CDR2 SASEGT, per germline. There are 14 residues in the CDR3. CDR3 DNA sequence: TGTGCCAGCAGTGTATCGGGCCTCCCCTACGAGCAGTACTTA. Amino acids: CASSVSGLPYEQYL.

This clonotype showed up many times. The chain is built from TRBV11-2 and TRBJ2-3; TRBD2 aligns across 9 bases. Losses at the gene ends were 5 bases for V and 4 bases for J; bases not matched to a gene: 13. This CDR3 has 17 residues. Germline-derived CDR1 and CDR2 are SGHAT and FQNNGV. DNA for the CDR3: TGTGCCAGCAGCCCGGGCTCCGCGGGAGGGCCGGCAGATACGCAGTATTTT. It encodes CASSPGSAGGPADTQYF.

A note on this clonotype: Relative to the germline gene, one junction end is altered; a read error may explain this. In DNA form, the CDR3 reads TGTGCCTGGAGTCTAGGACTAGCGGGAGATGAGCACTTCTTC. This translates into CAWSLGLAGDEHFF. The gene calls are TRBV30 and TRBJ2-1; 13 bases agree with TRBD2. CDR3 size: 14 residues. Germline V lookup: CDR1 GTSNPN, CDR2 SVGIG (reference sequence).

This rearrangement joins TRBV6-5 to TRBJ2-2; 7 bases line up with TRBD1. J was trimmed by 4 bases and V by 5 bases; bases with no gene match: 7. The germline V gene encodes CDR1 MNHEY and CDR2 SVGAGI. The CDR3 runs to 15 residues. The CDR3 nucleotides read TGTGCCAGCAGTCAGCCGACAGGGTCCACCGGGGAGCTGTTTTTT. Protein product: CASSQPTGSTGELFF.

A word on this clonotype: The missing conserved phenylalanine or tryptophan at the end of this CDR3 makes a read error likely. The CDR3 here is CASSLSSDMQYL. As DNA, the CDR3 is TGTGCCAGCAGCTTATCGTCAGATATGCAGTATCTT. The chain employs TRBV11-2 and TRBJ2-3; D uncertain. This CDR3 is built from 12 residues. From germline, CDR1 is SGHAT and CDR2 FQNNGV.

The chain carries TRBV29-1 and TRBJ2-6, with D hard to call. Looked up from germline, CDR1 is SQVTM and CDR2 is ANQGSEA. The CDR3 length is 15 residues. Between the trimmed V and J ends, which lost 0 bases and 2 bases, there was a span of 8 bases. The CDR3 sequence is CSVEEMGTGANVLTF. CDR3 DNA sequence: TGCAGCGTTGAAGAAATGGGTACTGGGGCCAACGTCCTGACTTTC.

The rearrangement uses TRBV5-4 and TRBJ2-5; 9 nucleotides line up with TRBD2. CDR3 length equals 14 residues. Per germline, CDR1 SGHNT and CDR2 YYREEE (reference sequence). Trimming cost V 6 bases and J 3 bases; bases outside gene matches: 6. This chain's CDR3 is CASMWAGGEETQYF. The CDR3 bases are TGTGCCAGCATGTGGGCGGGAGGGGAAGAGACCCAGTACTTC.

The CDR3 DNA reads TGCAGCGTTGGTTTAGGCCCCTACGAGCAGTACTTC. This sequence encodes CSVGLGPYEQYF. J is TRBJ2-7 and V is TRBV29-1, with no clear D. Germline assignment: CDR1 SQVTM and CDR2 ANQGSEA. V lost 4 bases and J lost 2, with 9 bases in between. CDR3 length: 12 residues.

The genes are TRBV6-5 and TRBJ2-1; 7 positions match TRBD2. This CDR3 has 15 amino acids. From germline, CDR1 is MNHEY and CDR2 SVGAGI. V lost 5 bases and J lost 8; bases outside the gene matches: 12. CDR3 coding DNA: TGTGCCAGCAGTGGGGGTAGCGGGTGGAGCTATGAGCAGTTCTTC. Amino acids: CASSGGSGWSYEQFF.

The chain joins TRBV28 to TRBJ2-3, with TRBD2 matching 7 bases. Germline lookup yields CDR1 MDHEN and CDR2 SYDVKM. There are 17 residues in the CDR3. V gave up 1 base and J gave up 0 bases; unmatched junction bases: 7. CDR3 sequence (DNA): TGTGCCAGCAGTTTATCAGGACTAGGCCTTAGCACAGATACGCAGTATTTT. This codes for CASSLSGLGLSTDTQYF.

Many counts were recorded for this clonotype. The chain links TRBV11-2 to TRBJ2-1; 11 bases agree with TRBD2. V was clipped by 5 bases and J by 9 bases; unmatched bases: 21. The CDR3 loop spans 19 amino acids. Germline CDR1 SGHAT, CDR2 FQNNGV. CDR3 region: CASSTTGDLAGGPYGEQFF. CDR3 sequence (DNA): TGTGCCAGCAGCACGACGGGAGACCTAGCGGGAGGACCCTATGGTGAGCAGTTCTTC.

V is TRBV6-1 and J is TRBJ1-1; D ambiguous. Germline V gives CDR1 MNHNS, CDR2 SASEGT. The CDR3 extends over 14 amino acids. Trimming stripped 1 base from V and 11 bases from J, with 17 bases between. In DNA form, the CDR3 reads TGTGCCAGCAGTGAAGGGGCAGTCCAGAGCGGGGCTTTCTTT. Translating it yields CASSEGAVQSGAFF.

The rearrangement links TRBV5-6 to TRBJ2-3; 7 nucleotides agree with TRBD1. Germline V gene data show CDR1 as SGHDT and CDR2 as YYEEEE. The V and J ends lost 5 bases and 0 bases, in that order; junction bases with no gene match: 6. The CDR3 is 15 residues long. CDR3 in amino acids: CASRETGYSTDTQYF. CDR3 nucleotides: TGTGCCAGCAGAGAGACAGGGTATAGCACAGATACGCAGTATTTT.

The chain recombines TRBV12-3 or TRBV12-4 with TRBJ2-5, with 7 bases that match TRBD1. The ends lost 4 bases at V and 5 bases at J; junction bases unmatched: 13. The length of the CDR3 is 16 residues. The CDR3 coding sequence is TGTGCCAGCAGTTCGTACACAGGGGCACCGCGGGAGACCCAGTACTTC. As protein: CASSSYTGAPRETQYF.

A remark on this clonotype: This may arise from a read error, as a much more abundant clone is one base away. V is TRBV29-1 and J is TRBJ2-5; D not certain. The germline V gene encodes CDR1 SQVTM and CDR2 ANQGSEA. The length of the CDR3 is 12 residues. Trimming shortened V by 8 bases and J by 5 bases, and 15 bases separated the two germline ends. CDR3 coding DNA: TGCAGCCTTGCTGACGGGTCGGAGACCCAGTACTTC. Amino acids: CSLADGSETQYF.

This chain links TRBV4-2 with TRBJ1-2, with 10 bases matching TRBD1. CDR1 is LGHNA, CDR2 YNFKEQ, per germline. The CDR3 loop spans 19 amino acids. J gave up 5 bases and V 3 bases, and 18 bases lay outside the gene matches. CDR3 sequence: CASSQFNRQGAQGRYGYTF. The CDR3 bases are TGTGCCAGCAGCCAGTTTAACAGACAGGGGGCGCAAGGAAGATATGGCTACACCTTC.

Of note for this clonotype: A much larger clone differs from this one at a single base, so this may be a read error. V gene TRBV29-1 combines with J gene TRBJ2-2; 12 bases map to TRBD1. The CDR3 covers 15 residues. Germline CDR1 and CDR2: SQVTM and ANQGSEA. The CDR3 DNA sequence: TGCAGCTTTACAACCGGGACAGGGGGCACCGGGGAGCTGTCTTTT. This encodes CSFTTGTGGTGELSF.

A word on this clonotype: A junction boundary mismatches the germline segment, possibly from a read error. The chain couples TRBV12-5 to TRBJ2-1; possibly TRBD1 for D (6 bases). CDR1 and CDR2 (germline): LGHNT, FRNRAP. The CDR3 has 14 residues. The CDR3 region has the DNA TGTGCTAGTGTTTTGGGGGCAGGAGACAATGAGCAGTTCTTC. It translates to CASVLGAGDNEQFF.

This clonotype has just one count. This chain joins TRBV28 and TRBJ1-4; 7 bases are shared with TRBD1. CDR3 size: 14 residues. Germline-derived CDR1 and CDR2 are MDHEN and SYDVKM. V lost 3 bases to trimming and J lost 6 bases; unmatched junction nucleotides: 4. The CDR3 sequence is CASSFQGGHEKLFF. The CDR3 nucleotides read TGTGCCAGCAGTTTTCAGGGGGGACATGAAAAACTGTTTTTT.

This clonotype was detected only a few times. V gene TRBV6-5 combines with J gene TRBJ1-5; D unresolved. Trimming left V 0 bases short and J 7 bases short, with 7 bases between. Germline CDR1 MNHEY, CDR2 SVGAGI. CDR3 length equals 13 residues. In DNA form, the CDR3 reads TGTGCCAGCAGTTACTCGCGGTACCAGCCCCAGCATTTT. Encoded protein: CASSYSRYQPQHF.

As concerns this clonotype: At one end, the junction sequence differs from germline, possibly due to a read error. The CDR3, as DNA: TGTGCCATCAGCTTAGGTGTCGCAGCGCGCACAGATACGCAGCATTTT. Protein sequence: CAISLGVAARTDTQHF. V is TRBV11-2 and J is TRBJ2-3; D is undetermined. TRBJ1-5 matches the DNA end more closely, so the J call is doubtful. The germline V gene has CDR1 SGHAT and CDR2 FQNNGV. The CDR3 extends over 16 amino acids.

V is TRBV6-5 and J is TRBJ1-2; 9 bases are shared with TRBD1. The ends lost 7 bases at V and 14 bases at J; junction bases unmatched: 8. CDR1 is MNHEY and CDR2 is SVGAGI in the germline V gene. This CDR3 has 11 residues. CDR3 sequence reads: CASMAQGAETF. The CDR3 DNA reads as TGTGCCAGCATGGCACAGGGGGCGGAGACCTTC.

Many counts were recorded for this clonotype. The gene calls are TRBV12-3 or TRBV12-4 and TRBJ1-1; D might be TRBD1 (6 bases). V lost 4 bases and J 0 bases, leaving 18 bases between the germline ends. CDR3 length: 17 amino acids. The CDR3 spells CASSSAWGTSMNTEAFF. The CDR3 DNA is TGTGCCAGCAGTTCAGCCTGGGGGACATCAATGAACACTGAAGCTTTCTTT.

There are a few counts of this clonotype. This likely comes from a read error, as the CDR3 has no conserved phenylalanine or tryptophan at its end. V usage is TRBV11-2 and J usage is TRBJ2-7; no reliable D call. Germline CDR1 reads SGHAT; CDR2 reads FQNNGV. Trimming cost V 1 base and J 4 bases, with 5 bases left between them. The CDR3 has 12 amino acids. CDR3 loop: CASSLVGYEQYL. In nucleotides, the CDR3 is TGTGCCAGCAGCTTAGTAGGGTACGAGCAGTACTTA.

J is TRBJ2-7 and V is TRBV12-3 or TRBV12-4; D may be TRBD1 (6 bases). CDR3 length equals 14 residues. Trimming removed 3 bases from V and 1 base from J, with 10 bases in between. The CDR3 protein is CASSFGGLSYEQYF. CDR3 DNA: TGTGCCAGCAGTTTTGGGGGCCTATCCTACGAGCAGTACTTC.

With respect to this clonotype: Compared with germline, one end of the junction differs, possibly owing to a read error. The chain joins TRBV11-2 to TRBJ2-3; D is unresolved. This CDR3 comprises 15 residues. Germline V gene data show CDR1 as SGHAT and CDR2 as FQNNGV. CDR3 nucleotide sequence: TGTGCCAGCAGCTTAGGAGTCCCGGGCACAGATACGCTGTGTTTT. This sequence encodes CASSLGVPGTDTLCF.

This clonotype has a count of ten or more. The CDR3: CASSSSSGISSYNEQFF. The CDR3 DNA is TGTGCCAGCAGCTCCTCAAGCGGGATTAGCTCCTACAATGAGCAGTTCTTC. The rearrangement uses TRBV11-2 and TRBJ2-1, with TRBD2 matching 7 bases. Germline-derived CDR1 and CDR2 are SGHAT and FQNNGV. This CDR3 has 17 amino acids. With V trimmed by 4 bases and J by 0 bases, 9 bases remained unmatched.

About this clonotype: The germline gene is not matched at one end of the junction; a read error may be the cause. The genes are TRBV14 and TRBJ2-1; 8 positions match TRBD1. CDR1 and CDR2 from the germline V gene are SGHDN and FVKESK. The CDR3 covers 16 residues. The CDR3 sequence: CTSSSPQGGEYNEQFF. In DNA form, the CDR3 reads TGTACCAGCAGCTCACCACAGGGGGGAGAGTACAATGAGCAGTTCTTC.

This clonotype was found a few times. The rearrangement uses TRBV10-3 and TRBJ2-2; D may be TRBD1 (5 bases). The CDR3 has 19 amino acids. Germline V gene data show CDR1 as ENHRY and CDR2 as SYGVKD. Trimming left V 0 bases short and J 4 bases short, with 21 bases between. The CDR3: CAISESEGVLLRGTGELFF. The CDR3 nucleotides are TGTGCCATCAGTGAGTCTGAAGGGGTCCTCTTGCGTGGCACCGGGGAGCTGTTTTTT.

The chain couples TRBV5-4 to TRBJ1-1; D possibly corresponds to TRBD1 (5 bases). The V gene lost 2 bases and the J gene lost 12 bases, with 14 bases spanning the gap. This CDR3 comprises 12 residues. Germline V gene data show CDR1 as SGHNT and CDR2 as YYREEE (reference sequence). CDR3 nucleotide sequence: TGTGCCAGCAGCTTTGGGGGAAGTGCGACTTTCTTT. Translation gives CASSFGGSATFF.

Regarding this clonotype: This may come from a read error, since a much larger clone is one base off. The rearrangement uses TRBV11-2 and TRBJ2-2, with D perhaps matching TRBD1 (5 bases). Germline V gene sequence: CDR1 SGHAT, CDR2 FQNNGV. With 8 bases removed from V and 10 bases from J, the gap between germline ends came to 20 bases. The CDR3 runs 14 residues. CDR3 protein: CASGHVRSPVELFF. In nucleotides, the CDR3 is TGTGCCAGCGGACACGTGAGATCCCCCGTGGAGCTGTTTTTT.